This TCR beta chain was recovered during a study of memory CD4+ T cells and cytomegalovirus serostatus. Trimming removed 4 bases from V and 0 bases from J, with 10 bases in between. Germline V gives CDR1 PRHDT, CDR2 FYEKMQ (reference sequence). The CDR3 is 15 residues long. Single viable CD3+CD4+CD8-CD45RO+ cells were sorted as the memory CD4+ T cells. Clones were read by immunoSEQ multiplex PCR, and TCRdb kept only the in-frame ones, dropping some. This sample yields over 35,000 clones, of which 78% are seen a single time; 0.94% belongs to the top ten. The TCR was taken from an adult in good health and CMV-seronegative. Input material: memory CD4+ T cells from blood. The gene calls are TRBV13 and TRBJ1-3; no reliable D call. The CDR3 sequence is CASSSGRISGNTIYF. CDR3 nucleotide sequence: TGTGCCAGCAGCTCCGGACGGATCTCTGGAAACACCATATATTTT.